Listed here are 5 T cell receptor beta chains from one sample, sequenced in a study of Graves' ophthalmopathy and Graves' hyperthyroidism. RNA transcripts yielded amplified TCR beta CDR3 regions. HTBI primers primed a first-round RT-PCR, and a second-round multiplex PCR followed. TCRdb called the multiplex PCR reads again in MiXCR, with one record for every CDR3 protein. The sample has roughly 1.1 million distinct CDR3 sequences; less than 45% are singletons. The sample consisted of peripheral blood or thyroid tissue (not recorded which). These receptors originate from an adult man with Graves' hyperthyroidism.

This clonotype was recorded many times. The chain's CDR3 is CASSLRWGGGGTQYF. The CDR3 nucleotides are TGTGCCAGCAGCTTGAGGTGGGGGGGAGGGGGGACCCAGTACTTC. The rearrangement joins TRBV7-8 to TRBJ2-5; D possibly corresponds to TRBD2 (7 bases). Per germline, CDR1 SGHVS and CDR2 FQNEAQ. The CDR3 is 15 residues long. Trimming stripped 3 bases from V and 7 bases from J, with 18 bases between.

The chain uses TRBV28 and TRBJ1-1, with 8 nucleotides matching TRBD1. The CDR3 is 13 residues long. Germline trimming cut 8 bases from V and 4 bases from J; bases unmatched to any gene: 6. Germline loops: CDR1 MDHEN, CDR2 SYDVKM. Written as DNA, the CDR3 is TGTGCCAGCGGCAGGGGGCGAGGCACTGAAGCTTTCTTT. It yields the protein CASGRGRGTEAFF.

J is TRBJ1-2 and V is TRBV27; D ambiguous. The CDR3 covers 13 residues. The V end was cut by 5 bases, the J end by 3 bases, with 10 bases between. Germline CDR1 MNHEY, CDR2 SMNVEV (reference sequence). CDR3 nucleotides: TGTGCCAGCAGTAAGGGCAGTCACTATGGCTACACCTTC. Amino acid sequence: CASSKGSHYGYTF.

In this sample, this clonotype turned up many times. CDR3 protein: CASSVWQGDYEQYF. CDR3 nucleotide sequence: TGTGCCAGCAGCGTATGGCAGGGGGACTACGAGCAGTACTTC. The V gene is TRBV9, the J gene TRBJ2-7, with TRBD1 matching 7 bases. Trimming removed 1 base from V and 3 bases from J; junction bases left unmatched: 4. CDR1 SGDLS and CDR2 YYNGEE come from the germline V gene. The CDR3 consists of 14 residues.

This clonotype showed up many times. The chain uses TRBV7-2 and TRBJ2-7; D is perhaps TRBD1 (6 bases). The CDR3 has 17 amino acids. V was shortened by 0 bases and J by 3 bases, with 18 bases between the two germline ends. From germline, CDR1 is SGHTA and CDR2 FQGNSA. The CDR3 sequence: CASSLAHSGQPVYEQYF. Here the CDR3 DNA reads TGTGCCAGCAGCTTAGCCCACTCTGGACAGCCGGTCTACGAGCAGTACTTC.